The 20 T cell receptor beta chains presented below share a single source sample, sequenced in a study of CD8+CD57+ T cells in acquired aplastic anemia. All patients picked for sequencing had shown, by flow cytometry, an expansion of CD8+CD57+ cells. Genomic DNA, serving as template, underwent TCR beta VDJ and CDR3 profiling. TCRdb re-called the reads with MiXCR, one entry per CDR3 protein. The sample has 150,000 to 200,000 distinct CDR3 sequences; roughly 50% are singletons. Sequencing was done on a sample of sorted CD4+, CD8+, or CD8+CD57+ T cells (not recorded which) from PBMCs. The origin of the receptors is a human donor with aplastic anemia.

This chain connects TRBV3-1 to TRBJ2-5; D tentatively reads TRBD1 or TRBD2 (5 bases each). V was pared by 4 bases and J by 3 bases, with 18 bases between. The CDR3 length is 16 residues. Per germline, CDR1 LGHDT and CDR2 YNNKEL (reference sequence). Here the CDR3 reads CASSLTPGAGKETQYF. The CDR3 DNA is TGTGCCAGCAGCCTCACCCCTGGGGCCGGGAAAGAGACCCAGTACTTC.

The chain links TRBV29-1 to TRBJ2-7; tentative D call: TRBD1 (6 bases). Trimming left V 7 bases short and J 3 bases short, with 13 bases between. CDR1 and CDR2 from the germline V gene are SQVTM and ANQGSEA. The CDR3 totals 12 residues. The DNA for the CDR3 is TGCAGCGCGACCGGGACAAGCTACGAGCAGTACGTC. Amino acid sequence: CSATGTSYEQYV.

The genes are TRBV10-3 and TRBJ1-2; 9 bases are shared with TRBD1. Trimming cost V 6 bases and J 5 bases; bases outside gene matches: 16. Germline CDR1 ENHRY, CDR2 SYGVKD. The CDR3 spans 17 residues. CDR3 nucleotide sequence: TGTGCCATCAGGACCTTCACAAGGACAGGGGAAAGGTATGGCTACACCTTC. Translation: CAIRTFTRTGERYGYTF.

This clonotype was seen a few times. The chain joins TRBV19 to TRBJ1-2, with D hard to call. The CDR3 sequence is 14 residues long. CDR1 is LNHDA, CDR2 SQIVND, per germline (reference sequence). V was trimmed by 6 bases and J by 0 bases, leaving 11 bases between them. CDR3 residues: CASSEAGSNYGYTF. In nucleotides, the CDR3 is TGTGCCAGTAGCGAAGCAGGTTCTAACTATGGCTACACCTTC.

Details on this clonotype: This may be a read error, as it is one base from a much larger clone. This chain joins TRBV11-2 and TRBJ1-1; possible D gene TRBD1, 5 bases. The CDR3 extends over 16 amino acids. V lost 0 bases to trimming and J lost 10 bases, with 21 bases between them. The germline V gene has CDR1 SGHAT and CDR2 FQNNGV. The CDR3 spells CASSLDQRRGADVAFF. The DNA of the CDR3 is TGTGCCAGCAGCTTAGATCAGCGAAGGGGCGCTGATGTAGCTTTCTTT.

The chain carries TRBV14 and TRBJ2-5; unclear D gene. Trimming stripped 1 base from V and 5 bases from J, with 5 bases between. Germline V CDR1 and CDR2: SGHDN, FVKESK. There are 12 residues in the CDR3. This CDR3 is CASSQVIETQYF. Written as DNA, the CDR3 is TGTGCCAGCAGCCAAGTGATTGAGACCCAGTACTTC.

This clonotype was detected ten times or more. The rearrangement links TRBV18 to TRBJ1-2, with 7 nucleotides matching TRBD1. The V gene's germline CDR1 is KGHSH and CDR2 LQKENI. J lost 4 bases, V lost 8 bases, and 4 bases had no gene match. The CDR3 is 12 amino acids. CDR3 sequence reads: CASRDSSYGYTF. CDR3 nucleotide sequence: TGTGCCAGCCGGGACAGTTCCTATGGCTACACCTTC. Full variable domain (rest looked up from reference TRBV18 and TRBJ1-2): NAGVMQNPRHLVRRRGQEARLRCSPMKGHSHVYWYRQLPEEGLKFMVYLQKENIIDESGMPKERFSAEFPKEGPSILRIQQVVRGDSAAYFCASRDSSYGYTFGSGTRLTVV.

The sample holds many counts of this clonotype. This sequence joins TRBV19 and TRBJ2-5; TRBD2 is a possible D gene (7 bases). Germline CDR1 and CDR2: LNHDA and SQIVND (reference sequence). The CDR3 is 15 amino acids. Trimming stripped 8 bases from V and 5 bases from J, with 21 bases between. The CDR3 here is CASARRGAQSETQYF. In DNA form, the CDR3 reads TGTGCCAGTGCCAGACGGGGGGCACAATCGGAGACCCAGTACTTC.

This chain joins TRBV25-1 and TRBJ2-1; 14 nucleotides align to TRBD2. Germline CDR1 is MGHDK and CDR2 is SYGVNS. The CDR3 loop spans 17 amino acids. V trimming: 6 bases; J trimming: 8 bases; junction bases outside the gene matches: 12. CDR3 region: CASSQVTSGRASDEQFF. The CDR3 DNA reads TGTGCCAGCAGCCAAGTGACTAGCGGGAGGGCCTCGGATGAGCAGTTCTTC.

V is TRBV19 and J is TRBJ2-7, with TRBD1 identical over 9 bases. V shed 4 bases and J 1 base; nucleotides not matched to a gene: 5. This CDR3 has 15 amino acids. Germline CDR1 LNHDA, CDR2 SQIVND (reference sequence). The chain's CDR3 is CASSTGQGHSYEQYV. CDR3 DNA: TGTGCCAGTAGTACGGGACAGGGTCATTCCTACGAGCAGTACGTC.

The CDR3, as DNA: TGTGCCAGCCGATCCCCCGGGACAGGGGGCTATGGCTACACCTTC. It specifies CASRSPGTGGYGYTF. The rearrangement joins TRBV2 to TRBJ1-2; 11 bases agree with TRBD1. Germline V gene lookup returns CDR1 SNHLY and CDR2 FYNNEI. The V gene end was trimmed by 8 bases and the J gene end by 4 bases; junction bases not matched to a gene: 9. This CDR3 is built from 15 residues.

This clonotype appeared many times. This chain joins TRBV6-1 and TRBJ1-1; D remains unclear. Germline-derived CDR1 and CDR2 are MNHNS and SASEGT. V was clipped by 4 bases and J by 3 bases, with 18 bases between them. The CDR3 runs to 16 residues. The CDR3 DNA reads as TGTGCCAGCAGTGGATCAGGCGGGTACGCCTACACTGAAGCTTTCTTT. Its translation: CASSGSGGYAYTEAFF.

This chain connects TRBV10-3 to TRBJ1-1; D gene ambiguous. The CDR3 sequence is 14 residues long. V was clipped by 0 bases and J by 4 bases, with 9 bases between them. Germline-derived CDR1 and CDR2 are ENHRY and SYGVKD. The CDR3 protein is CAISESERGTEAFF. The CDR3 region has the DNA TGTGCCATCAGTGAGTCGGAACGGGGCACTGAAGCTTTCTTT.

This clonotype has more than one count but fewer than ten. This may be a read error, as it is one base from a much larger clone. The chain recombines TRBV6-2 or TRBV6-3 with TRBJ1-6; D gene unclear. CDR3 size: 14 residues. Germline CDR1 MNHEY, CDR2 SVGEGT. Trimming left V 6 bases short and J 6 bases short, with 12 bases between. The CDR3 DNA follows: TGTGCCAGCAGCCTCAGTTGGGGTAATTCACCCCTCCACTTT. This sequence encodes CASSLSWGNSPLHF.

Comments on this clonotype: It may be a read error: a sequence one base away is much more abundant. The chain uses TRBV6-1 and TRBJ2-1; D is ambiguous. CDR1 is MNHNS, CDR2 SASEGT, per germline. V was pared by 6 bases and J by 15 bases, with 21 bases between. This CDR3 contains 13 residues. The CDR3 DNA reads TGTGCCAGCAGGTCCGAGACGGCCAAGGTCCCGTTCTTC. It yields the protein CASRSETAKVPFF.

In its sample, this clonotype was seen once. The genes are TRBV7-9 and TRBJ2-3; 7 bases line up with TRBD1. Germline-derived CDR1 and CDR2 are SEHNR and FQNEAQ (reference sequence). V trimming: 5 bases; J trimming: 5 bases; junction bases outside the gene matches: 4. CDR3 length equals 13 residues. In DNA, the CDR3 is TGTGCCAGCAGCGCCAGACAGGGAGATACGCAGTATTTT. Protein product: CASSARQGDTQYF.

The V and J genes are TRBV29-1 and TRBJ1-2, with 7 bases fitting TRBD1. With V trimmed by 3 bases and J by 0 bases, 7 bases remained unmatched. Germline CDR1 SQVTM, CDR2 ANQGSEA. The CDR3 extends over 15 amino acids. This chain's CDR3 is CSVDKTGIANYGYTF. CDR3 DNA sequence: TGCAGCGTTGATAAGACAGGGATCGCTAACTATGGCTACACCTTC.

This chain links TRBV9 with TRBJ1-2, with D uncertain. The V gene's germline CDR1 is SGDLS and CDR2 YYNGEE. The length of the CDR3 is 13 residues. The ends were cut back, 3 bases at V and 4 bases at J, with 10 bases in the middle. This CDR3 reads CASSGQSSYGYTF. The CDR3 DNA is TGTGCCAGCAGCGGACAATCATCCTATGGCTACACCTTC.

The rearrangement uses TRBV7-8 and TRBJ2-7; perhaps D is TRBD1 or TRBD2 (5 bases each). The V and J ends lost 1 base and 4 bases respectively, with 11 bases between them. Germline V CDR1 and CDR2: SGHVS, FQNEAQ. CDR3 length: 14 amino acids. The CDR3 nucleotides are TGTGCCAGCAGCTTAGGGGGGAATGGGTACGAGCAGTACTTC. Translation gives CASSLGGNGYEQYF.

The chain carries TRBV10-3 and TRBJ2-5; a possible D gene is TRBD2 (6 bases). CDR3 length equals 15 residues. Per the germline V gene, CDR1 is ENHRY and CDR2 is SYGVKD. The CDR3 sequence is CATGGQGSQRETQYF. CDR3 nucleotides: TGTGCTACTGGAGGGCAGGGATCGCAGAGAGAGACCCAGTACTTC.